Following are 27 T cell receptor beta chains from one sample sequenced in a study of cytomegalovirus exposure and HLA in healthy donors. PCR was performed using 60 Vbeta and 13 Jbeta primers. Profiled with immunoSEQ multiplex PCR; TCRdb holds only in-frame clones, not every one. Of just over 150,000 clones listed, approximately 76% are singletons. Sequenced input: PBMCs. The source is a female donor in good health and CMV-seronegative.

This clone was observed a handful of times. This chain uses TRBV9 with TRBJ1-4; 9 bases agree with TRBD1. Trimming removed 0 bases from V and 8 bases from J; junction bases left unmatched: 8. The germline gives CDR1 SGDLS, CDR2 YYNGEE. The CDR3 runs 16 residues. The CDR3 protein is CASSVGAKTGGEKLFF. Written as DNA, the CDR3 is TGTGCCAGCAGCGTAGGAGCCAAGACAGGGGGAGAAAAACTGTTTTTT.

The chain recombines TRBV6-6 with TRBJ2-1; 13 nucleotides align to TRBD2. Germline CDR1 reads MNHNY; CDR2 reads SVGAGI (reference sequence). V dropped 5 bases and J dropped 9; count of bases not matched to a gene: 4. The CDR3 is made up of 14 amino acids. In DNA form, the CDR3 reads TGTGCCAGCAGTACTAGCGGGGGGGCGGGTGAGCAGTTCTTC. This sequence encodes CASSTSGGAGEQFF.

The chain recombines TRBV19 with TRBJ2-2; weak D call: TRBD2 (5 bases). The CDR3 length is 13 residues. Germline CDR1 is LNHDA and CDR2 is SQIVND (reference sequence). Trimming pared 6 bases from V and 4 bases from J, leaving 9 bases between. The CDR3 nucleotides read TGTGCCAGTAGCGCCCGGGGCACCGGGGAGCTGTTTTTT. Its protein is CASSARGTGELFF.

V gene TRBV5-1 combines with J gene TRBJ2-3; 7 bases line up with TRBD1. Germline V lookup: CDR1 SGHRS, CDR2 YFSETQ. V lost 4 bases and J lost 4; bases outside the gene matches: 9. The CDR3 runs 15 residues. The CDR3 DNA is TGCGCCAGCAGCCCCCGACAGGGCCCCGCAGATACGCAGTATTTT. Protein sequence: CASSPRQGPADTQYF.

CDR3: CASSPDREPYGYTF. The CDR3 DNA reads TGTGCCAGCTCACCGGACAGGGAACCCTATGGCTACACCTTC. The V and J genes are TRBV18 and TRBJ1-2; TRBD1 agrees at 8 bases. CDR1 is KGHSH and CDR2 is LQKENI in the germline V gene. The V segment lost 3 bases and the J segment 4 bases; nucleotides outside the gene matches: 4. The CDR3 loop spans 14 amino acids.

The genes are TRBV4-2 and TRBJ1-1; D not resolved. The germline gives CDR1 LGHNA, CDR2 YNFKEQ. The CDR3 contains 15 residues. Trimming removed 0 bases at V and 1 base at J, with 9 bases between. CDR3 sequence: CASSQDPPGNTEAFF. The CDR3 bases are TGTGCCAGCAGCCAAGATCCGCCAGGGAACACTGAAGCTTTCTTT.

The chain carries TRBV7-3 and TRBJ1-1; D not resolved. This CDR3 comprises 13 residues. The germline V gene has CDR1 SGHTA and CDR2 FQGTGA. Between the trimmed V and J ends, which lost 5 bases and 5 bases, there was a span of 12 bases. CDR3 amino acids: CASSQQPVTEAFF. The CDR3 nucleotides read TGTGCCAGCAGCCAACAACCCGTTACTGAAGCTTTCTTT.

This clone has a handful of counts. V usage is TRBV27 and J usage is TRBJ1-2; TRBD1 is a possible D gene (6 bases). The CDR3 has 15 amino acids. CDR1 and CDR2 from the germline V gene are MNHEY and SMNVEV (reference sequence). Trimming took off 6 bases at V and 7 bases at J, with 21 bases between the two ends. The CDR3 DNA is TGTGCCAGCAGGGAAACGGGGGGGCCGGGATCTGGCTACACCTTC. Its translation: CASRETGGPGSGYTF.

CDR3 amino acids: CASSGRQGIGTF. As DNA, the CDR3 is TGTGCCAGCAGCGGCAGACAGGGGATAGGGACCTTC. The V and J genes are TRBV7-9 and TRBJ1-2, with 8 bases aligning to TRBD1. J was trimmed by 14 bases and V by 5 bases; bases with no gene match: 10. The CDR3 contains 12 residues. The germline gives CDR1 SEHNR, CDR2 FQNEAQ (reference sequence).

In this sample, this clone turned up a few times. The gene calls are TRBV6-5 and TRBJ2-7; a possible D gene is TRBD1 (6 bases). From germline, CDR1 is MNHEY and CDR2 SVGAGI. The length of the CDR3 is 12 residues. V dropped 2 bases and J dropped 6 bases, with 8 bases sitting between them. The CDR3: CASSYGGGEQYF. The CDR3 coding sequence is TGTGCCAGCAGTTACGGGGGCGGCGAGCAGTACTTC.

The chain joins TRBV6-1 to TRBJ2-2, with TRBD2 identical over 10 bases. Trimming took 8 bases from V and 5 from J; bases not matched to a gene: 5. Germline V gene data show CDR1 as MNHNS and CDR2 as SASEGT. The CDR3 length is 14 residues. CDR3 nucleotide sequence: TGTGCCAGCCCCACTAGCGGGGAGACCGGGGAGCTGTTTTTT. Translating it yields CASPTSGETGELFF.

This clone appeared a few times. CDR3 sequence: CSAPGGARQFF. The CDR3 DNA reads as TGCAGTGCTCCGGGGGGGGCAAGGCAGTTCTTC. The chain has TRBV20-1 and TRBJ2-1, with 8 bases lining up with TRBD2. Germline V lookup: CDR1 DFQATT, CDR2 SNEGSKA (reference sequence). This CDR3 region has 11 residues. Losses at the gene ends were 5 bases for V and 12 bases for J; bases not matched to a gene: 6.

The CDR3 region has the DNA TGTGCCAGCAGTCGCGCTCTACAGGGGGCGCCCCGAGAAAAACTGTTTTTT. Its protein is CASSRALQGAPREKLFF. The chain uses TRBV5-8 and TRBJ1-4, with 9 nucleotides matching TRBD1. The junction had 16 bases not matched to a gene; V was cut back by 5 bases and J by 8 bases. The germline CDR1 and CDR2 sequences are SGHTS and YDEGEE. The CDR3 has 17 amino acids.

The rearrangement links TRBV5-1 to TRBJ1-1; TRBD1 might be the D (6 bases). Germline CDR1 is SGHRS and CDR2 is YFSETQ. The CDR3 totals 14 residues. Between the trimmed V and J ends, which lost 3 bases and 3 bases, there was a span of 12 bases. CDR3 loop: CASSSLSGDTEAFF. CDR3 coding DNA: TGCGCCAGCAGCTCCCTGTCAGGGGACACTGAAGCTTTCTTT.

This clone was counted a few times. The chain carries TRBV11-2 and TRBJ1-2, with D uncertain. CDR1 SGHAT and CDR2 FQNNGV come from the germline V gene. The CDR3 is 15 residues long. Trimming took 2 bases from V and 3 from J, leaving 13 bases between them. Here the CDR3 reads CASSLSGRGDYGYTF. The CDR3 DNA reads as TGTGCCAGCAGCTTATCCGGTCGGGGTGACTATGGCTACACCTTC.

This clone occurred a few times. This chain links TRBV2 with TRBJ1-4, with D unclear. The CDR3 has 13 residues. The germline CDR1 and CDR2 sequences are SNHLY and FYNNEI. V lost 5 bases, J lost 8 bases, and 12 bases lay in between. The CDR3 loop is CASSLGGGEKLFF. Written as DNA, the CDR3 is TGTGCCAGCAGTCTGGGCGGAGGGGAAAAACTGTTTTTT. Drawing the rest from reference TRBV2 and TRBJ1-4, the complete variable domain is EPEVTQTPSHQVTQMGQEVILRCVPISNHLYFYWYRQILGQKVEFLVSFYNNEISEKSEIFDDQFSVERPDGSNFTLKIRSTKLEDSAMYFCASSLGGGEKLFFGSGTQLSVL.

V is TRBV5-1 and J is TRBJ2-2; TRBD2 is a possible D gene (7 bases). V dropped 4 bases and J dropped 5 bases, with 18 bases sitting between them. Germline V gene sequence: CDR1 SGHRS, CDR2 YFSETQ. The CDR3 length is 16 residues. The DNA for the CDR3 is TGCGCCAGCAGCCTGTCGGGGGGCGGTACAACCGGGGAGCTGTTTTTT. Residues: CASSLSGGGTTGELFF.

The J gene is TRBJ2-5, the V gene TRBV6-5, with 7 bases identical to TRBD1. V shed 0 bases, J shed 5 bases, and the junction held 6 bases outside the gene matches. The germline V gene encodes CDR1 MNHEY and CDR2 SVGAGI. The CDR3 covers 15 residues. CDR3 amino acids: CASSYSGGTGETQYF. CDR3 in DNA: TGTGCCAGCAGTTACTCAGGGGGCACGGGTGAGACCCAGTACTTC.

The chain combines TRBV27 with TRBJ1-4; TRBD1 aligns across 9 bases. V dropped 2 bases and J dropped 7; count of bases not matched to a gene: 5. This CDR3 region has 15 residues. Germline CDR1 MNHEY, CDR2 SMNVEV (reference sequence). CDR3: CASSLNRGRGEKLFF. The CDR3 coding sequence is TGTGCCAGCAGTTTAAACAGGGGGCGGGGTGAAAAACTGTTTTTT.

The V gene is TRBV10-3, the J gene TRBJ1-5; 7 positions agree with TRBD1. This CDR3 contains 14 residues. V gave up 10 bases and J gave up 0 bases; unmatched junction bases: 6. The V gene's germline CDR1 is ENHRY and CDR2 SYGVKD. The CDR3, as DNA: TGTGCCACTAAGGACAGGTATAGCAATCAGCCCCAGCATTTT. Residues: CATKDRYSNQPQHF.

The rearrangement uses TRBV18 and TRBJ1-1, with 8 bases fitting TRBD1. J gave up 0 bases and V 2 bases, and 5 bases lay outside the gene matches. The germline gives CDR1 KGHSH, CDR2 LQKENI. This CDR3 is 16 amino acids long. The CDR3 sequence is CASSPLQGAVNTEAFF. CDR3 bases: TGTGCCAGCTCACCATTGCAGGGGGCGGTGAACACTGAAGCTTTCTTT.

The V call is TRBV6-5, the J call TRBJ1-1; 7 bases align to TRBD1. CDR1 and CDR2 from the germline V gene are MNHEY and SVGAGI. This CDR3 has 15 residues. Losses at the gene ends were 1 base for V and 0 bases for J; bases not matched to a gene: 2. This CDR3 reads CASSYLGGMNTEAFF. For the CDR3, the DNA is TGTGCCAGCAGTTACTTAGGGGGCATGAACACTGAAGCTTTCTTT.

CDR3 nucleotides: TGTGCCAGCAGTTCCTCCCTGGGAAACACCATATATTTT. Translated: CASSSSLGNTIYF. The gene calls are TRBV6-5 and TRBJ1-3; the D is unclear. Germline loops: CDR1 MNHEY, CDR2 SVGAGI. This CDR3 comprises 13 residues. V gave up 4 bases and J gave up 4 bases, with 8 bases separating them.

This clone was counted between two and nine times. This chain uses TRBV7-8 with TRBJ1-2, with no clear D. V was pared by 6 bases and J by 6 bases, with 14 bases between. The CDR3 covers 13 residues. CDR1 and CDR2 from the germline V gene are SGHVS and FQNEAQ. The chain's CDR3 is CASSRGRENGYTF. The DNA for the CDR3 is TGTGCCAGCAGTCGGGGTCGGGAGAATGGCTACACCTTC.

In this sample, this clone turned up a few times. The V gene is TRBV27, the J gene TRBJ2-7; 11 positions agree with TRBD2. With 8 bases clipped from V and 4 bases from J, the junction kept 13 bases outside the gene matches. The CDR3 contains 16 residues. Germline lookup yields CDR1 MNHEY and CDR2 SMNVEV (reference sequence). The CDR3 coding sequence is TGTGCCAGCCGCGAGCGACTAGCGGGGAGGGGGTACGAGCAGTACTTC. This codes for CASRERLAGRGYEQYF.

V and J are TRBV29-1 and TRBJ2-3; 7 nucleotides line up with TRBD2. The CDR3 covers 16 residues. Trimming cost V 0 bases and J 5 bases; bases outside gene matches: 11. Germline V lookup: CDR1 SQVTM, CDR2 ANQGSEA. CDR3 protein: CSVEDLGLFLVDTQYF. DNA for the CDR3: TGCAGCGTTGAAGATTTGGGACTATTCCTCGTAGATACGCAGTATTTT.

This clone was detected only a few times. The chain is built from TRBV7-9 and TRBJ2-3; 7 nucleotides agree with TRBD2. Looked up from germline, CDR1 is SEHNR and CDR2 is FQNEAQ (reference sequence). This CDR3 comprises 16 residues. The V gene end was trimmed by 5 bases and the J gene end by 3 bases; junction bases not matched to a gene: 11. The CDR3 coding sequence is TGTGCCAGCAGCGACTATTCGGGCGGGGGAACAGATACGCAGTATTTT. Its protein is CASSDYSGGGTDTQYF.